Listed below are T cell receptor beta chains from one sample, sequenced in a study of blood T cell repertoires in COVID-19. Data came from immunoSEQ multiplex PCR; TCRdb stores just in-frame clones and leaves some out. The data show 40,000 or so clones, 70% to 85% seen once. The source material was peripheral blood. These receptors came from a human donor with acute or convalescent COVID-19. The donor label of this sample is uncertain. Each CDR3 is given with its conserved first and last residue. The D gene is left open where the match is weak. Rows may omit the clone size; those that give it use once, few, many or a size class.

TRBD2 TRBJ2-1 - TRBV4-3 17 CASSQGLAGGFFNEQFF TGCGCCAGCAGCCAAGGGCTAGCGGGGGGCTTTTTCAATGAGCAGTTCTTC
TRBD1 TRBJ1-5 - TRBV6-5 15 CASKKGTGDNQPQHF TGTGCCAGCAAAAAGGGGACAGGGGACAATCAGCCCCAGCATTTT
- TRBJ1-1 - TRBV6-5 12 CASSRVGEEAFF TGTGCCAGCAGCCGGGTCGGCGAGGAAGCTTTCTTT
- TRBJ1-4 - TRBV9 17 CASSVGGRVARNEKLFF TGTGCCAGCAGCGTAGGGGGCAGGGTGGCCCGTAATGAAAAACTGTTTTTT
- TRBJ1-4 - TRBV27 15 CASSPRQDSNEKLFF TGTGCCAGCAGTCCAAGACAGGACTCTAATGAAAAACTGTTTTTT
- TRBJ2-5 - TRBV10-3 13 CAISSGEGETQYF TGTGCCATCAGCTCAGGGGAGGGTGAGACCCAGTACTTC
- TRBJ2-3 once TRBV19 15 CASSLSGKGTDTQYF TGTGCCAGTAGTTTGAGCGGTAAAGGAACAGATACGCAGTATTTT
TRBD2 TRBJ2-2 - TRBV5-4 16 CASSLRVAGGPGELFF TGTGCCAGCAGCTTGAGAGTAGCGGGAGGGCCCGGGGAGCTGTTTTTT
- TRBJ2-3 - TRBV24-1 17 CATSDPRTVLRTDTQYF TGTGCCACCAGTGATCCCAGGACAGTCCTCCGCACAGATACGCAGTATTTT
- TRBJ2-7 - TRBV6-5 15 CASSLGGGSSYEQYF TGTGCCAGCAGCCTCGGCGGAGGGAGCTCCTACGAGCAGTACTTC
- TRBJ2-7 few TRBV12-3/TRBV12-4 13 CASSFDIGNEQYF TGTGCCAGCAGTTTTGACATTGGTAACGAGCAGTACTTC
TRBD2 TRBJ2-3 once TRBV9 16 CASSVGASGFSDTQYF TGTGCCAGCAGCGTAGGGGCTAGCGGCTTCTCAGATACGCAGTATTTT
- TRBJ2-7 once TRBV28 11 CASTDGWEQYF TGTGCCAGCACCGACGGGTGGGAGCAGTACTTC
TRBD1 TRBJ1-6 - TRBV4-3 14 CASSQDRGDSPLHF TGCGCCAGCAGCCAAGACAGGGGGGATTCACCCCTCCACTTT
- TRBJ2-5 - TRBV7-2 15 CASSLVGAYQETQYF TGTGCCAGCAGCTTGGTGGGGGCCTACCAAGAGACCCAGTACTTC
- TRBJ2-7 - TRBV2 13 CASAEVRVYEQYF TGTGCCAGCGCCGAAGTCAGGGTCTACGAGCAGTACTTC
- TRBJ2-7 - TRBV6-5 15 CASSSPVDIPYEQYF TGTGCCAGCAGTTCCCCCGTGGACATACCCTACGAGCAGTACTTC
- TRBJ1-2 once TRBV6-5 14 CASSSDRNRGGYTF TGTGCCAGCAGTTCCGACAGGAACCGGGGTGGCTACACCTTC
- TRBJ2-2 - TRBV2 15 CASSEVTGSTGELFF TGTGCCAGCAGTGAAGTTACAGGGAGCACCGGGGAGCTGTTTTTT
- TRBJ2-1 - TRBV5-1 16 CASSLAGSLHPGEQFF TGCGCCAGCAGCTTGGCCGGGAGCTTACACCCAGGTGAGCAGTTCTTC
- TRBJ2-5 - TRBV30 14 CAWTQTSRGETQYF TGTGCCTGGACGCAGACATCGAGGGGGGAGACCCAGTACTTC
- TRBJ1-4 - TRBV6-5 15 CASSYVGRQDEKLFF TGTGCCAGCAGTTACGTCGGTCGACAGGATGAAAAACTGTTTTTT
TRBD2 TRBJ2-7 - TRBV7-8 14 CASSLREGSYEQYF TGTGCCAGCAGCTTGAGGGAGGGCTCCTACGAGCAGTACTTC
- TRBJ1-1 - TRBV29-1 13 CSVEGGESTEAFF TGCAGCGTTGAAGGGGGAGAGAGCACTGAAGCTTTCTTT
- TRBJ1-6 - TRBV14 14 CASSQDLTPSPLHF TGTGCCAGCAGCCAAGATCTAACGCCGTCTCCCCTCCACTTT
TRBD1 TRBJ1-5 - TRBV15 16 CATSRSGQGSNQPQHF TGTGCCACCAGCAGGTCCGGACAGGGGTCCAATCAGCCCCAGCATTTT
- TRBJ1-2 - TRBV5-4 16 CASSPPWGGEGYGYTF TGTGCCAGCAGCCCACCCTGGGGGGGCGAGGGCTATGGCTACACCTTC
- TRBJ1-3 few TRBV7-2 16 CASSLSWVASGNTIYF TGTGCCAGCAGCCTTAGTTGGGTAGCGTCTGGAAACACCATATATTTT
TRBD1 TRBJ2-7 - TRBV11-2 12 CASANRGGEQYF TGTGCCAGCGCGAACAGGGGTGGCGAGCAGTACTTC
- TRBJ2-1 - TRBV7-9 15 CASSLARGLQNEQFF TGTGCCAGCAGCTTAGCCCGGGGTTTGCAAAATGAGCAGTTCTTC
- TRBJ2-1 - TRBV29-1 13 CSVVTVAYNEQFF TGCAGCGTTGTGACAGTAGCCTACAATGAGCAGTTCTTC
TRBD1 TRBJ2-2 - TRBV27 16 CASSFAQGAGTGELFF TGTGCCAGCAGTTTTGCCCAGGGGGCGGGCACCGGGGAGCTGTTTTTT
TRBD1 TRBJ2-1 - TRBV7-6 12 CASRDRVNEQFF TGTGCCTCCCGGGACAGAGTCAATGAGCAGTTCTTC
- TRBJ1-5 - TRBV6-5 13 CASRHDSNQPQHF TGTGCCAGCAGACACGATAGCAATCAGCCCCAGCATTTT
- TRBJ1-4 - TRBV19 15 CASSTLSSSNEKLFF TGTGCCAGTAGCACTCTATCGTCCTCTAATGAAAAACTGTTTTTT
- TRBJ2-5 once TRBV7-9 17 CASSLGAGTSLQETQYF TGTGCCAGCAGCTTAGGGGCCGGGACATCGCTTCAAGAGACCCAGTACTTC
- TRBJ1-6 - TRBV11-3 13 CASSLGVDSPLHF TGTGCCAGCAGCTTAGGTGTCGATTCACCCCTCCACTTT
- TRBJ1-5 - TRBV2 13 CASRGGTNQPQHF TGTGCCAGCAGGGGGGGGACAAATCAGCCCCAGCATTTT
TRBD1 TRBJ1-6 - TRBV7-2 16 CASSVTGTAPNSPLHF TGTGCCAGCAGCGTAACCGGGACAGCTCCAAATTCACCCCTCCACTTT
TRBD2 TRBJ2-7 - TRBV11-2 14 CASTQAGGRGEQYF TGTGCCAGCACCCAGGCCGGCGGGAGGGGGGAGCAGTACTTC
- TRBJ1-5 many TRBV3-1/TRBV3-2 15 CASSQDSSSNQPQHF TGTGCCAGCAGCCAAGATTCGTCGAGCAATCAGCCCCAGCATTTT
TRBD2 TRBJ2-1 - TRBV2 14 CASKGLAAYNEQFF TGTGCCAGCAAGGGGCTAGCGGCCTACAATGAGCAGTTCTTC
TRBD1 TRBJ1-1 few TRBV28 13 CASTGTGWTEAFF TGTGCCAGCACCGGGACAGGGTGGACTGAAGCTTTCTTT
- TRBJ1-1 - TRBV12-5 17 CASGLFWQGRGNTEAFF TGTGCTAGTGGTTTGTTTTGGCAGGGGCGAGGGAACACTGAAGCTTTCTTT
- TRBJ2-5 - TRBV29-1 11 CSAVWRDLPYF TGCAGCGCCGTCTGGAGGGACCTACCGTACTTC
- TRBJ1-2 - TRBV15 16 CATSRDLGVGGYGYTF TGTGCCACCAGCAGAGATCTAGGGGTCGGGGGCTATGGCTACACCTTC
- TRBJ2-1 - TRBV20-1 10 CSARLIGQFF TGCAGTGCTCGGTTAATTGGGCAGTTCTTC
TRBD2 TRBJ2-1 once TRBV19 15 CASSIAGGPWNEQFF TGTGCCAGTAGTATCGCGGGAGGGCCATGGAATGAGCAGTTCTTC
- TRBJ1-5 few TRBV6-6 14 CASSSGLSNQPQHF TGTGCCAGCAGTTCAGGGCTTAGCAATCAGCCCCAGCATTTT
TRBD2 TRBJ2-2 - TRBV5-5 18 CASSPGLAGATNTGELFF TGTGCCAGCAGCCCTGGACTAGCGGGGGCAACGAACACCGGGGAGCTGTTTTTT
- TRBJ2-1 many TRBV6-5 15 CASSYGHDSYNEQFF TGTGCCAGCAGTTACGGGCACGACTCCTACAATGAGCAGTTCTTC
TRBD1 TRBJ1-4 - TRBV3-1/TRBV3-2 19 CASSQSHRLVTGGHEKLFF TGTGCCAGCAGCCAAAGTCATCGTTTAGTGACAGGGGGTCATGAAAAACTGTTTTTT
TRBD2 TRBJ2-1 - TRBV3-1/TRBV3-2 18 CASSPRLAGASSYNEQFF TGTGCCAGCAGCCCCCGACTAGCGGGCGCGAGCTCCTACAATGAGCAGTTCTTC
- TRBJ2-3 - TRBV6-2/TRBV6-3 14 CASSYSGSADTQYF TGTGCCAGCAGTTACTCCGGTAGTGCAGATACGCAGTATTTT
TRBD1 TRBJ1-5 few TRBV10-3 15 CAIKADRSDNQPQHF TGTGCCATCAAAGCGGACAGGTCGGACAATCAGCCCCAGCATTTT
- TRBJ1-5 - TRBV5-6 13 CASSFRQDQPQHF TGTGCCAGCAGCTTCAGACAGGATCAGCCCCAGCATTTT